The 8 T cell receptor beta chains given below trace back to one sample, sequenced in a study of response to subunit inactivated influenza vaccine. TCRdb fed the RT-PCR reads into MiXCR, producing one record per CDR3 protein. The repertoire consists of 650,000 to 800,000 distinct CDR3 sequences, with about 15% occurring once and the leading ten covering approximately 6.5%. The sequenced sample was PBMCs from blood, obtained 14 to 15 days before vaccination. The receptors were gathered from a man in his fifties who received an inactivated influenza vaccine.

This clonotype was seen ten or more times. CDR3 protein: CATSGGAGQTGELFF. CDR3 DNA: TGTGCCACCAGTGGAGGAGCAGGGCAAACCGGGGAGCTGTTTTTT. The rearrangement joins TRBV24-1 to TRBJ2-2, with TRBD1 as a possible D gene (5 bases). Germline CDR1 and CDR2: KGHDR and SFDVKD. The V and J ends lost 5 bases and 5 bases respectively, with 14 bases between them. The CDR3 runs 15 residues.

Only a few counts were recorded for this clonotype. DNA of the CDR3: TGTGCCAGCAGTTCAGAATCTTGGGACGAGCAGTACTTC. Protein sequence: CASSSESWDEQYF. The chain employs TRBV28 and TRBJ2-7; D is unclear. CDR1 and CDR2 from the germline V gene are MDHEN and SYDVKM. This CDR3 spans 13 amino acids. The V and J ends lost 4 bases and 5 bases respectively, with 12 bases between them.

The CDR3 nucleotides read TGTGCCAGCAGTGAACTGGCGGGGTTCACCGGGGAGCTGTTTTTT. Translated, it gives CASSELAGFTGELFF. This chain joins TRBV2 and TRBJ2-2; tentative D call: TRBD2 (6 bases). From germline, CDR1 is SNHLY and CDR2 FYNNEI. Trimming took off 2 bases at V and 4 bases at J, with 11 bases between the two ends. The CDR3 runs 15 residues.

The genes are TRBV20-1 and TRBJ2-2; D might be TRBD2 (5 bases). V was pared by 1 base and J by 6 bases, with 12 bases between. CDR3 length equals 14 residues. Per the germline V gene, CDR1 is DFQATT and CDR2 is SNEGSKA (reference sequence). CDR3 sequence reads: CSARGGYGPGELFF. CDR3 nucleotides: TGCAGTGCTAGAGGAGGGTATGGTCCCGGGGAGCTGTTTTTT.

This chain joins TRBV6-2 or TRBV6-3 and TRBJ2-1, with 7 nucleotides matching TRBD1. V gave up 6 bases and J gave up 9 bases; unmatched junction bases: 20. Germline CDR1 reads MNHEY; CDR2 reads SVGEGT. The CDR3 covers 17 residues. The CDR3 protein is CASSHDRAPWEYGEQFF. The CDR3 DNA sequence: TGTGCCAGCAGCCACGACAGGGCCCCATGGGAATACGGTGAGCAGTTCTTC.

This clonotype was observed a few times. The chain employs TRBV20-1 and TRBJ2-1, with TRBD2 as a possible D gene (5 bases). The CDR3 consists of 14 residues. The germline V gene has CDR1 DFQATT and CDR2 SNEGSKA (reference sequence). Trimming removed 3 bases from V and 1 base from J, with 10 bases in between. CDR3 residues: CSASYRGSYNEQFF. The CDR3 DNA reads TGCAGTGCTAGTTACCGAGGGTCCTACAATGAGCAGTTCTTC.

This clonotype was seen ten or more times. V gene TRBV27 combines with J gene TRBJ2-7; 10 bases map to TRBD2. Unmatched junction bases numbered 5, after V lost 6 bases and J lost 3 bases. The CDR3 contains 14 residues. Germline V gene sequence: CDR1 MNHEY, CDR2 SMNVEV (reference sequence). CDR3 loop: CASSELAGGYEQYF. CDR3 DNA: TGTGCCAGCAGCGAATTAGCGGGAGGCTACGAGCAGTACTTC.

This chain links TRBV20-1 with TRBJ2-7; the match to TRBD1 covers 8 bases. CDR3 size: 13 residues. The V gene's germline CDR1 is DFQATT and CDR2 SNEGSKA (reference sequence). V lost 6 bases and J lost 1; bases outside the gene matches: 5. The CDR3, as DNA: TGCAGTGCCCGGGACAGGCCTTCCTACGAGCAGTACTTC. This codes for CSARDRPSYEQYF.